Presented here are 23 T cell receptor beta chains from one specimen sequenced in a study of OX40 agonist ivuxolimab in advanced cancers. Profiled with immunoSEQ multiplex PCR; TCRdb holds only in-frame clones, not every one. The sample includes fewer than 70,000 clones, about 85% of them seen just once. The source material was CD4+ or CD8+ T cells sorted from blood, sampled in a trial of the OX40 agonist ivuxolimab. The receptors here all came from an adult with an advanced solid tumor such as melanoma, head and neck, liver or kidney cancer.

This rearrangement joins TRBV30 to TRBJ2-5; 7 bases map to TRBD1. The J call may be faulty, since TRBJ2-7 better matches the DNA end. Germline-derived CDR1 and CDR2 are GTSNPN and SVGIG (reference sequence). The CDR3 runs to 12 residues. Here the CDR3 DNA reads TGTGCCTGGGGGACAGTCTCCTACGAGCAGTACTTC. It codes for CAWGTVSYEQYF.

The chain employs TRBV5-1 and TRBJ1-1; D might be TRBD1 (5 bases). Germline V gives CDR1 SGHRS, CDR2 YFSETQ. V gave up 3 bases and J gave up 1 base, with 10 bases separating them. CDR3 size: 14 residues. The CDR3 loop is CASSWGPANTEAFF. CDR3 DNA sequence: TGCGCCAGCAGCTGGGGACCGGCGAACACTGAAGCTTTCTTT.

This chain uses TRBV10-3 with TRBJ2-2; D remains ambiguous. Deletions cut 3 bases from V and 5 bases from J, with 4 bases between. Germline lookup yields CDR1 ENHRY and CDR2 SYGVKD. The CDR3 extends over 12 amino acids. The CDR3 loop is CAISDGTGELFF. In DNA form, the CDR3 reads TGTGCCATCAGTGACGGAACCGGGGAGCTGTTTTTT.

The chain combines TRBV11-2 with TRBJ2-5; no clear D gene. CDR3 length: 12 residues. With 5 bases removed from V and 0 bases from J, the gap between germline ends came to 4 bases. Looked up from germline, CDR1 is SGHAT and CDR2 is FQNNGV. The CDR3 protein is CASSPHQETQYF. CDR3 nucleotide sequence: TGTGCCAGCAGCCCGCACCAAGAGACCCAGTACTTC.

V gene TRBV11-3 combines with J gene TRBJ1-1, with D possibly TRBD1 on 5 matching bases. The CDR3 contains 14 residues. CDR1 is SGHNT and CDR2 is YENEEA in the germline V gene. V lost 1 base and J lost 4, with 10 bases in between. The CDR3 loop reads CASSLAAGPTEAFF. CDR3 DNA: TGTGCCAGCAGCTTAGCTGCGGGGCCCACTGAAGCTTTCTTT.

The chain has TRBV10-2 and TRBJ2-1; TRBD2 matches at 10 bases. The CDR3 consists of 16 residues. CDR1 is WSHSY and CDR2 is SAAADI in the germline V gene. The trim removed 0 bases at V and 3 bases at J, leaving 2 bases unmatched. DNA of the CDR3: TGCGCCAGCAGTGAGTCAGGGACTAGCGACTACAATGAGCAGTTCTTC. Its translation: CASSESGTSDYNEQFF.

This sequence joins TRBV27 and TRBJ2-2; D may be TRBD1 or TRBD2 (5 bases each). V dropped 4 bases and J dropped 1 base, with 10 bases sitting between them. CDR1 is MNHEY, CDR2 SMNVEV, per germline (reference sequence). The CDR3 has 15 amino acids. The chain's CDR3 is CASSSTGLNTGELFF. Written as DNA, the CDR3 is TGTGCCAGCAGTTCCACGGGGCTGAACACCGGGGAGCTGTTTTTT.

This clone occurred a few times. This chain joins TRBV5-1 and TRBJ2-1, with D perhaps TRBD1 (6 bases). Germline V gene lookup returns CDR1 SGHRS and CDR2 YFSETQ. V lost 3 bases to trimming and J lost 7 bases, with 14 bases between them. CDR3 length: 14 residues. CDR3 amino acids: CASSSDSLRNEQFF. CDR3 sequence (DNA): TGCGCCAGCAGCTCGGACAGCCTGAGGAATGAGCAGTTCTTC.

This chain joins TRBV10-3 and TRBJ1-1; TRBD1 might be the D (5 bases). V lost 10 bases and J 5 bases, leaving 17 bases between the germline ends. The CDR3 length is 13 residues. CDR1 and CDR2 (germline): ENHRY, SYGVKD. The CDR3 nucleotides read TGTGCCACCACTCGGGACGGTGAGACTGAAGCTTTCTTT. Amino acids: CATTRDGETEAFF.

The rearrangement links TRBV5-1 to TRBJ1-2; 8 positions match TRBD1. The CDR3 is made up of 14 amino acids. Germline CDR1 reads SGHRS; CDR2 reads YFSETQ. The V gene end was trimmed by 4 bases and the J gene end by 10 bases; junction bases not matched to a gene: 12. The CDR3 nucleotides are TGCGCCAGCAGCACTCAAAACGTGACAGGGGACTACACCTTC. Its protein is CASSTQNVTGDYTF. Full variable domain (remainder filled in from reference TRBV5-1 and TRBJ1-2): KAGVTQTPRYLIKTRGQQVTLSCSPISGHRSVSWYQQTPGQGLQFLFEYFSETQRNKGNFPGRFSGRQFSNSRSEMNVSTLELGDSALYLCASSTQNVTGDYTFGSGTRLTVV.

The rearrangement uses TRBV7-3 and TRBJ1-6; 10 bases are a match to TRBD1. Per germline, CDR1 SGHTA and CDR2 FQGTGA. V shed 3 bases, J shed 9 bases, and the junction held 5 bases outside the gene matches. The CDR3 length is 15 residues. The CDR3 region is CASSFGTGVGSPLHF. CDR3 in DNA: TGTGCCAGCAGCTTCGGGACAGGGGTCGGTTCACCCCTCCACTTT.

In nucleotides, the CDR3 is TGTGCCGCCACTGAACCGGGACGGATTCCTAACTATGGCTACACCTTC. It yields the protein CAATEPGRIPNYGYTF. The rearrangement joins TRBV7-2 to TRBJ1-2; D may be TRBD1 (5 bases). CDR1 is SGHTA, CDR2 FQGNSA, per germline. The CDR3 covers 16 residues. V gave up 11 bases and J gave up 0 bases, with 22 bases separating them.

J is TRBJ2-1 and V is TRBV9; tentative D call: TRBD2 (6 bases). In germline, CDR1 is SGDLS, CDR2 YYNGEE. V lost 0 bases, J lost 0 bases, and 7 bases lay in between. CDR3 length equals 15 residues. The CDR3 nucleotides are TGTGCCAGCAGCGTAGCCGGGGGCTCCTACAATGAGCAGTTCTTC. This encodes CASSVAGGSYNEQFF.

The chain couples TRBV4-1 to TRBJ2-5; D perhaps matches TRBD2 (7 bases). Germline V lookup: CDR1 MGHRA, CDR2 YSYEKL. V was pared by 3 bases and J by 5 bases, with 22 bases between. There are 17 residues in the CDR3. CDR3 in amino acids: CASSQNPSVGGRETQYF. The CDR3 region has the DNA TGCGCCAGCAGCCAGAACCCTTCAGTGGGGGGGCGGGAGACCCAGTACTTC.

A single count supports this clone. This CDR3 reads CASSLARETYEQYF. CDR3 nucleotide sequence: TGTGCCAGCAGCCTAGCCAGGGAGACCTACGAGCAGTACTTC. J is TRBJ2-7 and V is TRBV13, with D tentatively TRBD1 or TRBD2 (5 bases each). The CDR3 extends over 14 amino acids. Germline V gene data show CDR1 as PRHDT and CDR2 as FYEKMQ (reference sequence). Trimming pared 5 bases from V and 2 bases from J, leaving 13 bases between.

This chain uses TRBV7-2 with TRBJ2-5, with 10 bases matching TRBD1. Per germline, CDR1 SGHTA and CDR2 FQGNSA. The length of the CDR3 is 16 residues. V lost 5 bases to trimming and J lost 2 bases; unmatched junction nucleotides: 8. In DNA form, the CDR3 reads TGTGCCAGCAGCAAAGCGACAGGGGGCGGGCAAGAGACCCAGTACTTC. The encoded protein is CASSKATGGGQETQYF.

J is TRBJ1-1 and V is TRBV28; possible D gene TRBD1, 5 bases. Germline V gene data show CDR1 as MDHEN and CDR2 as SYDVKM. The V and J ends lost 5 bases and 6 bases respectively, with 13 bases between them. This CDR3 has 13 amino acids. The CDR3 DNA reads TGTGCCAGCAGTGATCAGGGCCTGCCTGAAGCTTTCTTT. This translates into CASSDQGLPEAFF.

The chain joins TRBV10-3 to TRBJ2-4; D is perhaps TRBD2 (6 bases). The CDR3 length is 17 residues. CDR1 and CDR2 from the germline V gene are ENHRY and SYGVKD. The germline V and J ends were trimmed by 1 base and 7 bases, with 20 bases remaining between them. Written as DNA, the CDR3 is TGTGCCATCAGTGAGTGGGGGGTAAACATGGGGAGGAACATTCAGTACTTC. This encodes CAISEWGVNMGRNIQYF.

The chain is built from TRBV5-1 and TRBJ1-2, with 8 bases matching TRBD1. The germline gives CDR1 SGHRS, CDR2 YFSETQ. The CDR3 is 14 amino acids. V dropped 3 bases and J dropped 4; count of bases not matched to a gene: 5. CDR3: CASSSTGESYGYTF. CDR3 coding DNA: TGCGCCAGCAGCTCGACAGGGGAAAGCTATGGCTACACCTTC.

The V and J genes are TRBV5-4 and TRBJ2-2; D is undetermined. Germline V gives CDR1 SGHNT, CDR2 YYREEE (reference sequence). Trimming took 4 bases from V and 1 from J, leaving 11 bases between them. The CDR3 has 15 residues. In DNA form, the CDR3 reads TGTGCCAGCAGCCCAAGGACGGGGAACACCGGGGAGCTGTTTTTT. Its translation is CASSPRTGNTGELFF. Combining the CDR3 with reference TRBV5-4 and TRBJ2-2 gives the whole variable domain ETGVTQSPTHLIKTRGQQVTLRCSSQSGHNTVSWYQQALGQGPQFIFQYYREEENGRGNFPPRFSGLQFPNYSSELNVNALELDDSALYLCASSPRTGNTGELFFGEGSRLTVL.

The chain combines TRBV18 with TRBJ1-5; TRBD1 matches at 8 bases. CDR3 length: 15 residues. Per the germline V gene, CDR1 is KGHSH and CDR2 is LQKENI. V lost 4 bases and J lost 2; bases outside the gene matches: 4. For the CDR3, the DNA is TGTGCCAGCTCACAAGGACAGGGAGGCAATCAGCCCCAGCATTTT. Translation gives CASSQGQGGNQPQHF.

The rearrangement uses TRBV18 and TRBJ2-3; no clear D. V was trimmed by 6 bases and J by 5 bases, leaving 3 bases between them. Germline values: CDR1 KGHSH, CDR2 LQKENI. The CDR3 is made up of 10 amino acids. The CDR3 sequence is CASSVDTQYF. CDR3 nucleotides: TGTGCCAGCTCTGTAGATACGCAGTATTTT.

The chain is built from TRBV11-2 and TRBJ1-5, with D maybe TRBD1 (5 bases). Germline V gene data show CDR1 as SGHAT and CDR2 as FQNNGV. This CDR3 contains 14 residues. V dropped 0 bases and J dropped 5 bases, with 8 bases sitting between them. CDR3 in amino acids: CASSLDGGDQPQHF. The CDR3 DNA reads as TGTGCCAGCAGCTTAGACGGGGGGGATCAGCCCCAGCATTTT. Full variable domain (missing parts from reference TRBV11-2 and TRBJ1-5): EAGVAQSPRYKIIEKRQSVAFWCNPISGHATLYWYQQILGQGPKLLIQFQNNGVVDDSQLPKDRFSAERLKGVDSTLKIQPAKLEDSAVYLCASSLDGGDQPQHFGDGTRLSIL.